One sample yielded the 5 T cell receptor beta chains listed below, sequenced in a study of blood T cell repertoires in COVID-19. The repertoire was sequenced with immunoSEQ multiplex PCR; TCRdb's copy has only in-frame clones and lacks some. The repertoire includes some 200,000 clones, approximately 79% of them detected once, and over 13% sits in the top ten. The specimen sequenced was peripheral blood. The receptor set was obtained from a man aged 30 to 45 with active or convalescent COVID-19.

The V call is TRBV4-1, the J call TRBJ1-2; TRBD1 might be the D (6 bases). Germline V lookup: CDR1 MGHRA, CDR2 YSYEKL. CDR3 size: 16 residues. The V gene lost 0 bases and the J gene lost 4 bases, with 15 bases spanning the gap. CDR3 sequence reads: CASSQDPPAGAYGYTF. The DNA of the CDR3 is TGCGCCAGCAGCCAAGATCCCCCGGCAGGGGCCTATGGCTACACCTTC.

The J gene is TRBJ1-2, the V gene TRBV11-2; 8 nucleotides agree with TRBD1. CDR3 size: 14 residues. CDR1 SGHAT and CDR2 FQNNGV come from the germline V gene. V lost 8 bases to trimming and J lost 2 bases; unmatched junction nucleotides: 7. DNA of the CDR3: TGTGCCAGCGCCAACAGGGGGTGGAACTATGGCTACACCTTC. It is translated as CASANRGWNYGYTF. The whole variable domain, remainder taken from reference TRBV11-2 and TRBJ1-2, is EAGVAQSPRYKIIEKRQSVAFWCNPISGHATLYWYQQILGQGPKLLIQFQNNGVVDDSQLPKDRFSAERLKGVDSTLKIQPAKLEDSAVYLCASANRGWNYGYTFGSGTRLTVV.

The V and J genes are TRBV7-9 and TRBJ2-5, with D perhaps TRBD2 (5 bases). V gave up 3 bases and J gave up 2 bases, with 10 bases separating them. Germline assignment: CDR1 SEHNR and CDR2 FQNEAQ (reference sequence). CDR3 length: 14 amino acids. CDR3 nucleotide sequence: TGTGCCAGCAGCTTTCCGGGCGGGCAAGAGACCCAGTACTTC. Translated: CASSFPGGQETQYF. The whole variable domain, filled in from reference TRBV7-9 and TRBJ2-5, reads DTGVSQNPRHKITKRGQNVTFRCDPISEHNRLYWYRQTLGQGPEFLTYFQNEAQLEKSRLLSDRFSAERPKGSFSTLEIQRTEQGDSAMYLCASSFPGGQETQYFGPGTRLLVL.

The V and J genes are TRBV6-5 and TRBJ2-1, with 8 bases identical to TRBD1. The germline CDR1 and CDR2 sequences are MNHEY and SVGAGI. J was trimmed by 1 base and V by 4 bases; bases with no gene match: 6. The CDR3 has 16 residues. The CDR3 protein is CASSSGQGGSYNEQFF. CDR3 nucleotides: TGTGCCAGCAGTTCCGGACAGGGTGGGTCCTACAATGAGCAGTTCTTC.

A few counts support this clone. This rearrangement joins TRBV12-3 or TRBV12-4 to TRBJ2-3; TRBD2 is a possible D gene (6 bases). This CDR3 region has 11 residues. Trimming shortened V by 6 bases and J by 9 bases, and 10 bases separated the two germline ends. In nucleotides, the CDR3 is TGTGCCAGCAGGGGACTTAAGACGCAGTATTTT. It translates to CASRGLKTQYF.